The subject of this entry is one T cell receptor (beta chain). Its antigen is unidentified. The data were taken from a study of metastatic and nonmetastatic thyroid tumors. Study context: Repertoires from malignant and benign thyroid patients were compared across blood and tumor or nodule tissue. Study-wide results and limits: Benign nodules reportedly had significantly lower TCR beta diversity than malignant thyroid tumors in blood and tumor.

V lost 4 bases, J lost 2 bases, and 7 bases stayed unmatched. The germline gives CDR1 SGHRS, CDR2 YFSETQ. The CDR3 is 17 amino acids. Per the original data handling: Construction of a distant-metastasis classifier for papillary thyroid cancer relied on CDR3 differences across clinicopathological groups. Using MiXCR, TCRdb reanalyzed the PCR reads. These V and J calls are TCRdb output, not the study's own analysis. The sample lists 15,000 to 25,000 clones, under 45% occurring once. All patients reached thyroid surgery having received no treatment beforehand. The receptor's source is a female donor with papillary thyroid cancer or a benign thyroid nodule (not recorded which). Some clones in this sample may be carry-over from other donors' samples. V gene TRBV5-1 combines with J gene TRBJ2-3; 13 nucleotides align to TRBD2. Sequencing used tumor tissue. This CDR3 is CASSRPGLAGPTDTQYF. CDR3 nucleotide sequence: TGCGCCAGCAGCCGCCCGGGACTAGCGGGACCCACAGATACGCAGTATTTT.